One sample yielded the 25 T cell receptor beta chains listed below, sequenced in a study of shared clonotypes between healthy human individuals. Profiled with immunoSEQ multiplex PCR; TCRdb holds only in-frame clones, not every one. The sample has about 480,000 clones, 79% seen once. The material sequenced was PBMCs. Receptor source: a woman aged 40 to 50 in good health. Some clones in this sample may be carry-over from other donors' samples.

This chain uses TRBV18 with TRBJ1-1, with TRBD1 matching over 8 bases. Germline values: CDR1 KGHSH, CDR2 LQKENI. Trimming at V came to 3 bases and at J to 0 bases, leaving 3 bases not matched to a gene. The CDR3 sequence is 15 residues long. The CDR3 nucleotides are TGTGCCAGCTCACCGGGACAGGCCATGAACACTGAAGCTTTCTTT. Translated: CASSPGQAMNTEAFF.

Turning to this clone: Other DNA sequences within the sample encode an identical CDR3. The V gene is TRBV28, the J gene TRBJ1-1; the D is unclear. V lost 3 bases and J 8 bases, leaving 7 bases between the germline ends. Germline CDR1 is MDHEN and CDR2 is SYDVKM. This CDR3 is 11 amino acids long. In nucleotides, the CDR3 is TGTGCCAGCAGTTTTCGATCCGAAGCTTTCTTT. It codes for CASSFRSEAFF.

The chain carries TRBV10-3 and TRBJ2-3, with D maybe TRBD2 (5 bases). Trimming removed 0 bases at V and 0 bases at J, with 10 bases between. The germline gives CDR1 ENHRY, CDR2 SYGVKD. The CDR3 length is 16 residues. The CDR3, as DNA: TGTGCCATCAGTGAGTCGACTAACCCTAGCACAGATACGCAGTATTTT. Its translation is CAISESTNPSTDTQYF.

The gene calls are TRBV6-6 and TRBJ2-5; D possibly corresponds to TRBD2 (6 bases). V was pared by 0 bases and J by 4 bases, with 9 bases between. The germline gives CDR1 MNHNY, CDR2 SVGAGI (reference sequence). There are 14 residues in the CDR3. CDR3 coding DNA: TGTGCCAGCAGTTACTCAGTGGGGGGAGAGACCCAGTACTTC. Encoded protein: CASSYSVGGETQYF.

This clone has a single count. The chain joins TRBV6-1 to TRBJ1-1, with 9 bases aligning to TRBD1. V was clipped by 6 bases and J by 5 bases; unmatched bases: 7. The CDR3 consists of 14 residues. Germline V gives CDR1 MNHNS, CDR2 SASEGT. As DNA, the CDR3 is TGTGCCAGCAGCGCTGACAGGGGGAGTACTGAAGCTTTCTTT. This codes for CASSADRGSTEAFF.

The chain employs TRBV5-1 and TRBJ2-3; 8 bases align to TRBD2. Germline assignment: CDR1 SGHRS and CDR2 YFSETQ. The ends lost 2 bases at V and 6 bases at J; junction bases unmatched: 11. This CDR3 contains 16 residues. CDR3 in DNA: TGCGCCAGCAGCTTTTTGGCTAGCGGGTCAACGGATACGCAGTATTTT. Encoded protein: CASSFLASGSTDTQYF.

The chain has TRBV7-2 and TRBJ2-2, with 10 bases matching TRBD1. The CDR3 consists of 16 residues. Germline CDR1 reads SGHTA; CDR2 reads FQGNSA. The junction had 6 bases not matched to a gene; V was cut back by 5 bases and J by 3 bases. CDR3 bases: TGTGCCAGCAGCAAGACAGGGGGCGGTTACACCGGGGAGCTGTTTTTT. Residues: CASSKTGGGYTGELFF.

In this sample, this clone turned up a few times. The chain links TRBV27 to TRBJ2-7; 7 bases line up with TRBD1. Germline CDR1 and CDR2: MNHEY and SMNVEV (reference sequence). After removal of 7 bases from V and 5 bases from J, the junction contained 14 bases not matched to a gene. The CDR3 runs to 15 residues. CDR3 in amino acids: CASTPGGLGQHEQYF. The CDR3 DNA is TGTGCCAGCACCCCCGGAGGTTTGGGACAGCACGAGCAGTACTTC.

This clone turned up a few times. The chain recombines TRBV6-4 with TRBJ2-5, with 7 bases identical to TRBD2. The DNA matches TRBJ2-7 better at its end, which makes the J call doubtful. There are 13 residues in the CDR3. Germline CDR1 is MRHNA and CDR2 is SNTAGT. In nucleotides, the CDR3 is TGTGCCAGCAGTGAAAGCGGGATTGGCGAGCAGTACTTC. Translation gives CASSESGIGEQYF.

This chain links TRBV2 with TRBJ2-5; 8 nucleotides agree with TRBD1. Per the germline V gene, CDR1 is SNHLY and CDR2 is FYNNEI. This CDR3 spans 15 amino acids. V gave up 5 bases and J gave up 5 bases; unmatched junction bases: 10. CDR3 residues: CASSPGTGLIETQYF. CDR3 DNA: TGTGCCAGCAGTCCCGGGACAGGCCTTATTGAGACCCAGTACTTC.

The rearrangement links TRBV5-6 to TRBJ2-1; 8 bases fit TRBD1. This CDR3 has 11 amino acids. V trimming: 6 bases; J trimming: 12 bases; junction bases outside the gene matches: 5. Germline V gene lookup returns CDR1 SGHDT and CDR2 YYEEEE. Here the CDR3 DNA reads TGTGCCAGCAACTCCGGGACAGGGCAGTTCTTC. This encodes CASNSGTGQFF.

The chain joins TRBV10-1 to TRBJ2-7; D tentatively reads TRBD1 or TRBD2 (6 bases each). The CDR3 spans 12 residues. Trimming took 9 bases from V and 2 from J, leaving 11 bases between them. Looked up from germline, CDR1 is WNHNN and CDR2 is SYGVQD (reference sequence). The CDR3 is CASGGGTYEQYF. The DNA for the CDR3 is TGCGCCAGTGGGGGCGGGACCTACGAGCAGTACTTC.

The CDR3 nucleotides are TGTGCCAGCAGCGACAGGGGGAGGACATTCCAAGAGACCCAGTACTTC. This codes for CASSDRGRTFQETQYF. V and J are TRBV11-2 and TRBJ2-5; 9 bases fit TRBD1. The germline CDR1 and CDR2 sequences are SGHAT and FQNNGV. There are 16 residues in the CDR3. After removal of 5 bases from V and 1 base from J, the junction contained 8 bases not matched to a gene.

The CDR3 spells CASRTGGANTGELFF. In DNA, the CDR3 is TGTGCCAGCAGGACAGGGGGCGCGAACACCGGGGAGCTGTTTTTT. V is TRBV2 and J is TRBJ2-2; 10 bases agree with TRBD1. This CDR3 spans 15 amino acids. Germline CDR1 and CDR2: SNHLY and FYNNEI. V trimming: 6 bases; J trimming: 0 bases; junction bases outside the gene matches: 1.

The chain uses TRBV6-5 and TRBJ2-5, with 10 bases fitting TRBD1. V was clipped by 7 bases and J by 5 bases; unmatched bases: 10. The CDR3 sequence is 15 residues long. CDR1 MNHEY and CDR2 SVGAGI come from the germline V gene. For the CDR3, the DNA is TGTGCCAGCATTCTCCGGGACAGGGGAATGGAGACCCAGTACTTC. Translation: CASILRDRGMETQYF.

J is TRBJ2-5 and V is TRBV30; either TRBD1 or TRBD2 may supply D (5 bases each). The V end lost 2 bases, the J end lost 2 bases, and 9 bases lay between the germline ends. CDR3 length equals 13 residues. The V gene's germline CDR1 is GTSNPN and CDR2 SVGIG (reference sequence). The CDR3 sequence: CAWSSGRQETQYF. The CDR3 nucleotides are TGTGCCTGGAGTTCGGGGCGACAAGAGACCCAGTACTTC.

This clone was counted between two and nine times. The chain combines TRBV18 with TRBJ1-5; 8 positions match TRBD1. This CDR3 spans 15 amino acids. CDR1 is KGHSH, CDR2 LQKENI, per germline. V shed 2 bases, J shed 6 bases, and the junction held 6 bases outside the gene matches. In DNA, the CDR3 is TGTGCCAGCTCACCAGCGACAGGGGCTCTTCAGCCCCAGCATTTT. Protein: CASSPATGALQPQHF. The full variable domain, completed using reference TRBV18 and TRBJ1-5, is NAGVMQNPRHLVRRRGQEARLRCSPMKGHSHVYWYRQLPEEGLKFMVYLQKENIIDESGMPKERFSAEFPKEGPSILRIQQVVRGDSAAYFCASSPATGALQPQHFGDGTRLSIL.

V usage is TRBV19 and J usage is TRBJ1-1; perhaps TRBD1 as D (6 bases). Germline V CDR1 and CDR2: LNHDA, SQIVND (reference sequence). This CDR3 is built from 11 residues. The CDR3 region is CDQGRGTEAFF. In DNA form, the CDR3 reads TGTGACCAGGGGCGGGGGACTGAAGCTTTCTTT.

The chain is built from TRBV29-1 and TRBJ2-6; the D is unclear. Per germline, CDR1 SQVTM and CDR2 ANQGSEA. Trimming removed 4 bases from V and 1 base from J, with 8 bases in between. The CDR3 sequence is 14 residues long. CDR3 sequence reads: CSVGGISGANVLTF. For the CDR3, the DNA is TGCAGCGTTGGGGGAATATCTGGGGCCAACGTCCTGACTTTC.

J is TRBJ2-1 and V is TRBV9, with TRBD2 matching 9 bases. Germline V lookup: CDR1 SGDLS, CDR2 YYNGEE. The CDR3 runs to 15 residues. The V gene end was trimmed by 0 bases and the J gene end by 6 bases; junction bases not matched to a gene: 4. The CDR3, as DNA: TGTGCCAGCAGCGTAGAAGGGACTAGCTCCAATGAGCAGTTCTTC. Translation: CASSVEGTSSNEQFF.

The J gene is TRBJ2-3, the V gene TRBV5-1, with D possibly being TRBD1 or TRBD2 (5 bases each). The V gene's germline CDR1 is SGHRS and CDR2 YFSETQ. V dropped 3 bases and J dropped 0 bases, with 11 bases sitting between them. CDR3 length: 15 amino acids. In nucleotides, the CDR3 is TGCGCCAGCAGCTCAGGGACGTCAAGCACAGATACGCAGTATTTT. This gives the protein CASSSGTSSTDTQYF.

The chain carries TRBV20-1 and TRBJ2-3; D is unresolved. The CDR3 runs 11 residues. Trimming shortened V by 6 bases and J by 8 bases, and 12 bases separated the two germline ends. CDR1 is DFQATT and CDR2 is SNEGSKA in the germline V gene (reference sequence). CDR3 protein: CSARAKSTQYF. DNA for the CDR3: TGCAGTGCCCGGGCAAAGAGTACGCAGTATTTT.

The V and J genes are TRBV27 and TRBJ2-3, with TRBD2 identical over 9 bases. V trimming: 2 bases; J trimming: 2 bases; junction bases outside the gene matches: 14. Per the germline V gene, CDR1 is MNHEY and CDR2 is SMNVEV (reference sequence). This CDR3 spans 19 amino acids. CDR3: CASSLGAPSGRSFTDTQYF. CDR3 DNA: TGTGCCAGCAGTTTAGGAGCTCCGAGCGGGAGGTCCTTCACAGATACGCAGTATTTT.

The chain is built from TRBV6-1 and TRBJ2-1; 7 bases fit TRBD1. V gave up 6 bases and J gave up 3 bases; unmatched junction bases: 8. CDR1 MNHNS and CDR2 SASEGT come from the germline V gene. The CDR3 length is 15 residues. DNA for the CDR3: TGTGCCAGCAGGACCCGACAGGGTGTCTACAATGAGCAGTTCTTC. Translated, it gives CASRTRQGVYNEQFF.

This clone has only one observation. The V and J genes are TRBV11-2 and TRBJ2-7; 12 bases map to TRBD2. Trimming removed 5 bases from V and 0 bases from J; junction bases left unmatched: 8. The CDR3 sequence is 17 residues long. Germline V lookup: CDR1 SGHAT, CDR2 FQNNGV. The CDR3 coding sequence is TGTGCCAGCAGCGGACCCGGGACTAGCGGGTACTCCTACGAGCAGTACTTC. This translates into CASSGPGTSGYSYEQYF.